The entry that follows covers one T cell receptor (beta chain) sequence. The antigen remains unidentified. Scientists made TCR beta libraries using quantitative 5'-RACE with molecular barcodes. TCRdb recomputed calls from the 5' RACE reads with MiXCR, one row per CDR3 protein. The table records some 200,000 distinct CDR3 sequences, around 13% of them present only once. CDR1 and CDR2 (germline): SGHVS, FNYEAQ. The CDR3 runs to 18 residues. V lost 4 bases to trimming and J lost 4 bases, with 22 bases between them. The data were taken from a study of CD8 T cells in ankylosing spondylitis. General study points: Reported data indicate significant enrichment of disease-linked clones within matched ankylosing spondylitis synovial fluid. Ankylosing spondylitis blood appeared to carry a characteristic TCR beta motif of eight or nine highly homologous variants.

This clonotype was obtained from a male donor with ankylosing spondylitis or in good health (not recorded which). The J gene is TRBJ2-2, the V gene TRBV7-6, with a tentative D call TRBD1 (7 bases). Sequenced sample: blood, either unsorted or a sorted T cell fraction (not recorded which). The CDR3 reads CASSSQGGSAGSTGELFF. CDR3 nucleotides: TGTGCCAGCAGCTCCCAAGGGGGCAGCGCCGGGAGCACCGGGGAGCTGTTTTTT.